What follows are 4 T cell receptor beta chains derived from one specimen sequenced in a study of control samples from healthy donors and cancer patients. Assay used: immunoSEQ multiplex PCR; TCRdb lists only in-frame clones, some missing. The profile shows 95,000 to 150,000 clones, roughly 86% of them singletons. The sample taken for sequencing was blood. These receptors were taken from a man aged 60-69 years in good health.

This chain connects TRBV6-5 to TRBJ1-2; 8 bases are a match to TRBD1. V lost 4 bases, J lost 4 bases, and 2 bases stayed unmatched. Germline V CDR1 and CDR2: MNHEY, SVGAGI. The CDR3 loop spans 13 amino acids. The CDR3 DNA sequence: TGTGCCAGCAGTTTCAGGGGGCTCTATGGCTACACCTTC. Encoded protein: CASSFRGLYGYTF.

The J gene is TRBJ2-4, the V gene TRBV28, with D perhaps matching TRBD2 (5 bases). The CDR3 contains 15 residues. The germline CDR1 and CDR2 sequences are MDHEN and SYDVKM. The ends were cut back, 3 bases at V and 3 bases at J, with 12 bases in the middle. CDR3 sequence: CASSLAWTFKNIQYF. The CDR3 DNA follows: TGTGCCAGCAGTTTGGCCTGGACTTTCAAAAACATTCAGTACTTC.

This sequence joins TRBV7-9 and TRBJ1-2; a possible D gene is TRBD1 (5 bases). Germline lookup yields CDR1 SEHNR and CDR2 FQNEAQ (reference sequence). V was trimmed by 2 bases and J by 0 bases, leaving 10 bases between them. The CDR3 runs to 15 residues. CDR3 nucleotides: TGTGCCAGCAGCTTAACAGGAGCAGCTAACTATGGCTACACCTTC. The encoded protein is CASSLTGAANYGYTF.

The chain couples TRBV19 to TRBJ1-5; TRBD1 matches at 9 bases. This CDR3 contains 15 residues. CDR1 and CDR2 (germline): LNHDA, SQIVND (reference sequence). Trimming at V came to 1 base and at J to 8 bases, leaving 6 bases not matched to a gene. In DNA, the CDR3 is TGTGCCAGTAGTATAGGACAGGGGGGTTGGGAGCCCCAGCATTTT. This sequence encodes CASSIGQGGWEPQHF.